Sequencing of this TCR beta chain was carried out in a study of vaccination effects on CD4 cells after COVID-19. Study in general: Vaccine administered to participants consisted of two doses of either BNT162b2 or mRNA-1273.

The protocol was immunoSEQ multiplex PCR, while the TCRdb copy is restricted to in-frame clones and leaves out a portion. The sample includes about 79,000 clones, roughly 72% of them seen just once. CDR3 length: 11 amino acids. Germline V gene lookup returns CDR1 DFQATT and CDR2 SNEGSKA (reference sequence). Trimming left V 6 bases short and J 7 bases short, with 12 bases between. CD4+ T cells specific for antigen were expanded with viral peptide pools by the ViraFEST assay before sequencing. A 10-day culture period preceded the isolation of CD4+ T cells. Vaccine recipients had no previous SARS-CoV-2 infection; their nucleocapsid antibodies were negative. IL-2 medium was substituted for half the medium on days 3 and 7. Of note for this clone: No antigen is known for it.

The J gene is TRBJ1-1, the V gene TRBV20-1, with D possibly matching TRBD1 (6 bases). The TCR originated in a human donor who received a COVID-19 vaccine. The sequencing here drew on CD4+ T cells from PBMCs cultured with HCoV-229E spike peptides, taken before COVID-19 vaccination. CDR3 sequence reads: CSALGQLEAFF. The CDR3 nucleotides are TGCAGTGCCCTAGGACAGCTTGAAGCTTTCTTT.